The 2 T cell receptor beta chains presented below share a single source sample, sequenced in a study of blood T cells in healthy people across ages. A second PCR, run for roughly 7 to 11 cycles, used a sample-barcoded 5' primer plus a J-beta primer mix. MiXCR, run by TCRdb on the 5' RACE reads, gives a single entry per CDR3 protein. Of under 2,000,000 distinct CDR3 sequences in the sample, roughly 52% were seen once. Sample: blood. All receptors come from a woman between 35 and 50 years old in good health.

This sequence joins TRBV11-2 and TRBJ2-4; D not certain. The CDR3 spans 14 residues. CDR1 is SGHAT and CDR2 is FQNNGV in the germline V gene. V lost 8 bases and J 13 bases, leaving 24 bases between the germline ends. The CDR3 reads CASGGQVFSYVQYF. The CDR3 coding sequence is TGTGCCAGCGGCGGCCAGGTTTTCTCCTACGTGCAGTACTTC.

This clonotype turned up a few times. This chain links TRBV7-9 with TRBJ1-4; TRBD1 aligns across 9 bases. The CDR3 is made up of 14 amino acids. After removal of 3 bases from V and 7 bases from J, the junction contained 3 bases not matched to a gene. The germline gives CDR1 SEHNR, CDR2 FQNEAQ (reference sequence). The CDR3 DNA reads TGTGCCAGCAGCTTTGGGACAGGGAGTGAAAAACTGTTTTTT. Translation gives CASSFGTGSEKLFF.